These T cell receptor beta chains were read from a single sample in a study of human T cells and chemical hapten exposure. TCRdb reanalysed the RACE reads using MiXCR and keeps one entry per CDR3 protein. In the table there are more than 110,000 distinct CDR3 sequences, about 10% of which are singletons. The sequenced sample was whole blood, obtained in connection with sensitization to the hapten diphenylcyclopropenone (DPC). The receptors were sampled from a woman aged 50 to 65 with alopecia areata. Some clones in this sample may be carry-over from other donors' samples. The CDR3 runs from the conserved cysteine through the conserved F or W. The D gene is left open where the match is weak. Expanded clones get a size class; other rows say once, few or many, or leave the size out.

CDR3	DNA	D	V	J	size
CASSYGTPDRYEQYF	TGTGCCAGCAGTTACGGGACACCGGATCGGTACGAGCAGTACTTC	-	TRBV6-5	TRBJ2-7	-
CASSPGQEFYEQYF	TGTGCCAGCAGCCCCGGACAGGAATTTTACGAGCAGTACTTC	TRBD1	TRBV5-5	TRBJ2-7	few
CASSAFTDTQYF	TGTGCCAGCAGCGCTTTTACAGATACGCAGTATTTT	-	TRBV9	TRBJ2-3	-
CASSVESRTTDRRYF	TGTGCCAGCAGCGTAGAATCTCGGACGACCGACCGAAGGTATTTT	-	TRBV9	TRBJ2-3	-
CASSEGGKDYGYTF	TGTGCCAGCAGTGAAGGGGGCAAGGACTATGGCTACACCTTC	-	TRBV2	TRBJ1-2	-
CASSKEQNPPYEQYF	TGTGCCAGCAGCAAGGAACAGAACCCGCCCTACGAGCAGTACTTC	-	TRBV21-1	TRBJ2-7	-
CSARSYVGTSNYNEQFF	TGCAGTGCTAGATCGTACGTCGGGACTAGCAACTACAATGAGCAGTTCTTC	TRBD2	TRBV20-1	TRBJ2-1	-
CASTTGGGNEQFF	TGTGCCAGCACTACGGGAGGGGGCAATGAGCAGTTCTTC	TRBD2	TRBV6-1	TRBJ2-1	-
CASSHWRGDDYGYTF	TGTGCCAGCAGCCATTGGCGAGGGGATGACTATGGCTACACCTTC	-	TRBV3-1	TRBJ1-2	-
CASSLVGVQNEQYF	TGTGCCAGCAGCTTAGTTGGGGTACAGAACGAGCAGTACTTC	-	TRBV7-6	TRBJ2-7	few
CSAPRATNYGYTF	TGCAGTGCCCCGCGGGCTACTAACTATGGCTACACCTTC	-	TRBV20-1	TRBJ1-2	many
CSTGRGPYEQYF	TGCAGCACCGGGAGGGGACCCTACGAGCAGTACTTC	TRBD2	TRBV20-1	TRBJ2-7	-
CASSLRTGDREQYF	TGTGCCAGCAGCCTCAGGACAGGGGACCGGGAGCAGTACTTC	TRBD1	TRBV4-2	TRBJ2-7	few
CASSRIEWPTEAFF	TGTGCCAGCAGCCGGATAGAGTGGCCCACTGAAGCTTTCTTT	-	TRBV14	TRBJ1-1	many
CASSGLLRGTDTQYF	TGTGCCAGCAGTGGCCTATTGAGGGGCACAGATACGCAGTATTTT	-	TRBV6-2/TRBV6-3	TRBJ2-3	few
CASSLTETQYF	TGTGCCAGCAGCTTAACGGAGACCCAGTACTTC	-	TRBV11-2	TRBJ2-5	many
CSVRQGPYEQYF	TGCAGCGTCCGACAGGGGCCCTACGAGCAGTACTTC	TRBD1	TRBV29-1	TRBJ2-7	few
CASSQDRGNYGYTF	TGTGCCAGCAGCCAAGATAGGGGCAACTATGGCTACACCTTC	-	TRBV3-1	TRBJ1-2	many
CASSTTGAYNEQFF	TGCGCCAGCAGCACGACAGGGGCCTACAATGAGCAGTTCTTC	TRBD1	TRBV5-1	TRBJ2-1	-
CASSWTSGYNEQFF	TGTGCCAGCAGCTGGACTAGCGGCTACAATGAGCAGTTCTTC	TRBD2	TRBV6-2/TRBV6-3	TRBJ2-1	-
CASSHDRGRAGELFF	TGTGCCAGCAGTCACGACAGGGGGCGCGCCGGGGAGCTGTTTTTT	TRBD1	TRBV6-2/TRBV6-3	TRBJ2-2	-
CASSRTGDRNSPLHF	TGTGCCAGCAGTAGGACAGGGGATCGGAATTCACCCCTCCACTTT	TRBD1	TRBV12-3/TRBV12-4	TRBJ1-6	many
CASSSRVAGTYEQYF	TGTGCCAGCAGTTCCCGGGTAGCGGGGACCTACGAGCAGTACTTC	TRBD2	TRBV7-2	TRBJ2-7	-
CASSGSSSYNEQFF	TGTGCCAGCAGTGGCTCGAGCTCCTACAATGAGCAGTTCTTC	-	TRBV5-5	TRBJ2-1	-
CASTNRAKSSYEQYF	TGTGCCAGCACTAACCGGGCCAAGAGCTCCTACGAGCAGTACTTC	-	TRBV6-2/TRBV6-3	TRBJ2-7	-
CSAIGTGELFF	TGCAGTGCTATTGGGACCGGGGAGCTGTTTTTT	-	TRBV20-1	TRBJ2-2	many
CSVESTVGRETQYF	TGCAGCGTTGAATCTACTGTAGGGAGAGAGACCCAGTACTTC	-	TRBV29-1	TRBJ2-5	-
CASRPLGFGVQPQHF	TGTGCCAGCAGGCCTCTGGGGTTCGGAGTTCAGCCCCAGCATTTT	-	TRBV28	TRBJ1-5	-
CSASSLDGTNNEQFF	TGCAGTGCTAGTAGTTTGGACGGGACCAACAATGAGCAGTTCTTC	-	TRBV20-1	TRBJ2-1	-
CASSYRDAHQETQYF	TGCGCCAGCAGCTATCGGGACGCCCACCAAGAGACCCAGTACTTC	-	TRBV5-1	TRBJ2-5	-
CSARGPAVSSGTHEQYF	TGCAGTGCTAGAGGACCCGCCGTTAGTAGCGGGACCCACGAGCAGTACTTC	TRBD2	TRBV20-1	TRBJ2-7	few
CASSPGTGLTDTQYF	TGTGCCAGCAGCCCCGGGACAGGGTTAACAGATACGCAGTATTTT	TRBD1	TRBV7-2	TRBJ2-3	-
CASNPEQGSNQPQHF	TGTGCCAGCAACCCCGAGCAGGGAAGCAATCAGCCCCAGCATTTT	-	TRBV2	TRBJ1-5	-
CASSIDRYNEQFF	TGTGCCAGTAGTATTGACAGATACAATGAGCAGTTCTTC	-	TRBV19	TRBJ2-1	-
CASSSGLSAYNEQFF	TGTGCCAGCAGTTCCGGACTATCGGCCTACAATGAGCAGTTCTTC	-	TRBV12-3/TRBV12-4	TRBJ2-1	-
CSATSGRPNNEQFF	TGCAGTGCCACTAGCGGGAGGCCGAACAATGAGCAGTTCTTC	TRBD2	TRBV20-1	TRBJ2-1	-
CSVEGPQGTGELFF	TGCAGCGTTGAAGGGCCCCAGGGCACCGGGGAGCTGTTTTTT	-	TRBV29-1	TRBJ2-2	few
CASSPDSFNQPQHF	TGTGCCAGTAGTCCCGACAGTTTCAATCAGCCCCAGCATTTT	-	TRBV19	TRBJ1-5	-
CSVNQGSYGYTF	TGCAGCGTTAACCAGGGGAGCTATGGCTACACCTTC	-	TRBV29-1	TRBJ1-2	-
CASDIGGGNQPQHF	TGTGCCAGTGACATCGGGGGCGGCAATCAGCCCCAGCATTTT	-	TRBV19	TRBJ1-5	few
CASSPSRGGRYEQYF	TGTGCCAGCAGCCCCAGCCGCGGAGGCCGATACGAGCAGTACTTC	-	TRBV3-1	TRBJ2-7	-
CGGSFTDTQYF	TGCGGCGGGTCCTTCACAGATACGCAGTATTTT	-	TRBV29-1	TRBJ2-3	few
CASSLVGGNTEAFF	TGTGCCAGCAGCTTGGTGGGAGGAAACACTGAAGCTTTCTTT	-	TRBV7-2	TRBJ1-1	few
CASSSTTGLQTQYF	TGTGCCAGCAGTTCCACGACAGGGCTACAGACCCAGTACTTC	TRBD1	TRBV12-3/TRBV12-4	TRBJ2-5	-
CASSLRPGSDTQYF	TGTGCCAGCAGTTTACGTCCCGGGTCAGATACGCAGTATTTT	-	TRBV28	TRBJ2-3	many
CASSLTGTNTGELFF	TGTGCCAGCAGCTTGACAGGGACAAACACCGGGGAGCTGTTTTTT	TRBD1	TRBV11-2	TRBJ2-2	many
CASSPVGGAPGETQYF	TGTGCCAGCAGCCCGGTTGGGGGCGCACCCGGAGAGACCCAGTACTTC	-	TRBV7-9	TRBJ2-5	few
CASRAGRVSGNTIYF	TGTGCCAGCAGAGCCGGCAGGGTCTCTGGAAACACCATATATTTT	-	TRBV2	TRBJ1-3	-
CASSSDPKPNTEAFF	TGTGCCAGCAGTTCGGATCCGAAGCCGAACACTGAAGCTTTCTTT	-	TRBV28	TRBJ1-1	few
CASSPRWRQETQYF	TGTGCCAGCAGCCCCCGATGGAGGCAAGAGACCCAGTACTTC	-	TRBV7-9	TRBJ2-5	many
CASSQGRGFGQPQHF	TGTGCCAGCAGCCAAGGCAGGGGGTTTGGTCAGCCCCAGCATTTT	TRBD1	TRBV3-1	TRBJ1-5	-